Reported below is one T cell receptor (beta chain). This record comes from a study of CD4+ T cells in melanoma. The protocol was immunoSEQ multiplex PCR, while the TCRdb copy is restricted to in-frame clones and leaves out a portion. The sample includes 120,000 to 150,000 clones, around 90% of them seen just once. The CDR3 contains 11 residues. Germline lookup yields CDR1 MDHEN and CDR2 SYDVKM. V was cut by 2 bases and J by 8 bases, with 6 bases left in between. V gene TRBV28 combines with J gene TRBJ1-2; D might be TRBD1 (5 bases). The receptor was derived from a human donor with melanoma. The CDR3 sequence is CASSLQGGYTF. The CDR3 coding sequence is TGTGCCAGCAGTTTACAGGGCGGCTACACCTTC.